These T cell receptor beta chains were read from a single sample in a study of T cell responses to AZD1222 COVID-19 vaccine. TCRdb's table, derived via immunoSEQ multiplex PCR, lists solely in-frame clones and lacks some. The repertoire holds 130,000 to 150,000 clones, around nine tenths seen once, with 4% to 6% in the top ten. The sequenced sample was peripheral blood, obtained on day 0 of AZD1222 vaccination. The receptors stem from an adult in good health. CDR3s include the opening cysteine and the closing phenylalanine or tryptophan. A D gene is named only where the DNA matches it firmly. Expanded clones are given a class, and other clones once, few, many or no size at all.

v_call	clone_size	j_call	d_call	cdr3_nt	cdr3_aa
TRBV5-1	few	TRBJ2-5	NA	TGCGCCAGCAGCTTGAAGGAGACCCAGTACTTC	CASSLKETQYF
TRBV3-1/TRBV3-2	NA	TRBJ1-4	NA	TGTGCCAGCAGCCAAGAATTCCCAGACGAAAAACTGTTTTTT	CASSQEFPDEKLFF
TRBV14	NA	TRBJ1-2	NA	TGTGCCAGCAGCCAAGGAGTCCAAGAGGACTATGGCTACACCTTC	CASSQGVQEDYGYTF
TRBV2	NA	TRBJ1-5	NA	TGTGCCAGCAGTCCGGACAATCAGCCCCAGCATTTT	CASSPDNQPQHF
TRBV4-2	NA	TRBJ1-5	NA	TGTGCCAGCAGCCAAGATCAGCGTCAGCCCCAGCATTTT	CASSQDQRQPQHF
TRBV27	NA	TRBJ2-1	NA	TGTGCCAGCAGTTTATCCGGGGACTTATACAATGAGCAGTTCTTC	CASSLSGDLYNEQFF
TRBV4-3	NA	TRBJ1-6	NA	TGCGCCAGCAGCCGGTTAGGGGAAGGTAATTCACCCCTCCACTTT	CASSRLGEGNSPLHF
TRBV7-8	once	TRBJ1-5	NA	TGTGCCAGCAGCCCCGCCGTCCGTAATCAGCCCCAGCATTTT	CASSPAVRNQPQHF
TRBV4-2	NA	TRBJ1-2	NA	TGTGCCAGCAGCCAAGTTACAGCTAACTATGGCTACACCTTC	CASSQVTANYGYTF
TRBV18	NA	TRBJ2-2	NA	TGTGCCACACATGACATCCTAAACACCGGGGAGCTGTTTTTT	CATHDILNTGELFF
TRBV7-9	once	TRBJ2-7	NA	TGTGCCAGCAGTTTAACGGCAGCGGGCAATCTCTACGAGCAGTACTTC	CASSLTAAGNLYEQYF
TRBV7-9	few	TRBJ1-1	NA	TGTGCCAGCAGCCCAACTCGAGCGACAGCTAACACTGAAGCTTTCTTT	CASSPTRATANTEAFF
TRBV27	NA	TRBJ2-3	TRBD2	TGTGCCAGCATAGGGTCGGGGGGGCTGGGGGCGCAGTATTTT	CASIGSGGLGAQYF
TRBV18	NA	TRBJ2-1	NA	TGTGCCAGCTCACCACCGGTGGGGGGGCTAAGCAATGAGCAGTTCTTC	CASSPPVGGLSNEQFF
TRBV15	NA	TRBJ2-4	NA	TGTGCCACCGGAAGAGGCCGGGGAACGGGAGCCAAAAACATTCAGTACTTC	CATGRGRGTGAKNIQYF
TRBV19	NA	TRBJ2-4	TRBD2	TGTGCCAGTAGTATAGATCCTCCATCATTGCGGGGGGGAGCGGGCAAAAACATTCAGTACTTC	CASSIDPPSLRGGAGKNIQYF
TRBV5-4	once	TRBJ2-3	NA	TGTGCCAGCAGCCTAGCTGAGAGGGCTAGCACAGATACGCAGTATTTT	CASSLAERASTDTQYF
TRBV7-8	NA	TRBJ2-3	TRBD2	TGTGCCAGCAGCTTCTCTAGCGGGAGGAACGCAGATACGCAGTATTTT	CASSFSSGRNADTQYF
TRBV12-3/TRBV12-4	NA	TRBJ2-3	NA	TGTGCCAGCAGTTTAGGAGGGGGTGGAACGCAGTATTTT	CASSLGGGGTQYF
TRBV25-1	NA	TRBJ1-1	NA	TGTGCCGTCGAGGCTCAGCCGAACACTGAAGCTTTCTTT	CAVEAQPNTEAFF
TRBV7-2	NA	TRBJ1-2	NA	TGTGCCAGCAGCTTAGGGCAATCCCTCGACACCTTC	CASSLGQSLDTF
TRBV20-1	NA	TRBJ1-1	NA	TGCAGTGCTACAGGGACGGGTGAAGCTTTCTTT	CSATGTGEAFF
TRBV12-3/TRBV12-4	NA	TRBJ2-7	NA	TGTGCCAGCAGCCTAAAGGAGGCTTACGAGCAGTACTTC	CASSLKEAYEQYF
TRBV28	NA	TRBJ2-7	NA	TGTGCCAGCGGCCCCGGGGCCGGGAATCGGGCATACGAGCAGTACTTC	CASGPGAGNRAYEQYF
TRBV29-1	NA	TRBJ2-3	TRBD2	TGCAGCGGGAAAGCGGGGGGTAGCACAGATACGCAGTATTTT	CSGKAGGSTDTQYF
TRBV12-3/TRBV12-4	NA	TRBJ1-3	NA	TGTGCCAGCAGTTCCCAGGGCGGTAACACCATATATTTT	CASSSQGGNTIYF
TRBV28	NA	TRBJ2-7	NA	TGTGCCAGCAGTTTAATTTGGCGGAGCCTCACCTACGAGCAGTACTTC	CASSLIWRSLTYEQYF
TRBV12-3/TRBV12-4	NA	TRBJ1-1	NA	TGTGCCAGCAAAACGACGGAATACACTGAAGCTTTCTTT	CASKTTEYTEAFF
TRBV27	NA	TRBJ1-1	TRBD1	TGTGCCAGCAGTTCGCTCGGGACAGGGGACACTGAAGCTTTCTTT	CASSSLGTGDTEAFF
TRBV28	NA	TRBJ1-2	NA	TGTGCCAGCAGTCCGGACCGGAACTATGGCTACACCTTC	CASSPDRNYGYTF
TRBV4-1	NA	TRBJ2-7	NA	TGCGCCAGCAGCCAAGATCTAACCGGGGGCGAGGCGGCCTACGAGCAGTACTTC	CASSQDLTGGEAAYEQYF
TRBV28	NA	TRBJ2-2	NA	TGTGCCAGCAGTAGCCAAGGACGTACGGGGAACACCGGGGAGCTGTTTTTT	CASSSQGRTGNTGELFF
TRBV12-3/TRBV12-4	NA	TRBJ2-3	NA	TGTGCCAGCAGGCGCAGAGATACGCAGTATTTT	CASRRRDTQYF
TRBV7-2	NA	TRBJ2-3	NA	TGTGCCAGCAGCCGTCGACGAGAGACCGTTGGGACAGATACGCAGTATTTT	CASSRRRETVGTDTQYF
TRBV18	NA	TRBJ1-1	NA	TGTGCCAGCTCACCAGGGGTTCCCGAAGCTTTCTTT	CASSPGVPEAFF
TRBV6-1	NA	TRBJ1-5	NA	TGTGCCAGCAGTGAAGGGGGCGGGTCGGGGCCCCAGCATTTT	CASSEGGGSGPQHF
TRBV10-3	NA	TRBJ1-2	NA	TGTGCCATCAGTGAGTCTCGAGGAGATAACTATGGCTACACCTTC	CAISESRGDNYGYTF
TRBV30	NA	TRBJ1-5	TRBD1	TGTGCCTCCTCGGCGGGACAGGCCAACCGCAATCAGCCCCAGCATTTT	CASSAGQANRNQPQHF
TRBV11-3	NA	TRBJ1-1	NA	TGTGCCAGCAGCTCAGGACAACCGGACACTGAAGCTTTCTTT	CASSSGQPDTEAFF
TRBV5-4	NA	TRBJ2-7	TRBD2	TGTGCCAGCAGCTTCGCGGGAGGTGCGGACGAGCAGTACTTC	CASSFAGGADEQYF
TRBV7-3	NA	TRBJ1-2	NA	TGTGCCAGCAGCTCAACGATAGAGGACTACACCTTC	CASSSTIEDYTF
TRBV13	NA	TRBJ2-6	NA	TGTGCCAGCAGAACCCTGGGAGTATCTGGGGCCAACGTCCTGACTTTC	CASRTLGVSGANVLTF